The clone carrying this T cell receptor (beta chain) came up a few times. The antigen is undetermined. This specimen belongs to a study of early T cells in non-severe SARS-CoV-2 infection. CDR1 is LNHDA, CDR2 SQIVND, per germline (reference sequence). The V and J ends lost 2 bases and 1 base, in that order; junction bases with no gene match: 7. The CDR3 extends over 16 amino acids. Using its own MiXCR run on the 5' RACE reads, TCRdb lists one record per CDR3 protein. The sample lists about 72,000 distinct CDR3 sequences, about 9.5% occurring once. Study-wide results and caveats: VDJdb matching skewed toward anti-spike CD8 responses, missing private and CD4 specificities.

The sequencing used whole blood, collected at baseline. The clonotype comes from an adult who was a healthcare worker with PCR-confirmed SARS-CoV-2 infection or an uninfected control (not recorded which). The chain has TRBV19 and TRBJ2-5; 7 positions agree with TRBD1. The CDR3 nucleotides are TGTGCCAGTAGTATATCTGGGACAGAGCTCCAAGAGACCCAGTACTTC. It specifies CASSISGTELQETQYF.